This entry describes one T cell receptor (beta chain). The sample belongs to a study of blood T cell repertoires in COVID-19. At the level of the study: Samples came from the United States, Italy and Spain, spanning acute and convalescent COVID-19.

This CDR3 region has 14 residues. V lost 0 bases to trimming and J lost 6 bases, with 13 bases between them. Germline assignment: CDR1 SGHRS and CDR2 YFSETQ. Authors' methods: Researchers report that nucleated cell counts were estimated from reference gene primer amplification. Assay: immunoSEQ multiplex PCR; the TCRdb copy retains only in-frame clones and omits some. V and J calls and clone size are copied from that table; D and trimming were computed from the DNA. This table has 300,000 to 350,000 clones, 83% appearing once. The V gene is TRBV5-1, the J gene TRBJ2-7; maybe TRBD1 (6 bases). Sequences were obtained from peripheral blood. The source of this sequence is a man aged 30-40 years with active or convalescent COVID-19. CDR3 in amino acids: CASSLAGVGGEQYF. CDR3 nucleotide sequence: TGCGCCAGCAGCTTGGCAGGGGTGGGCGGCGAGCAGTACTTC.